This TCR beta chain was identified in a study of blood T cell repertoires in COVID-19. This CDR3 has 15 amino acids. V shed 7 bases and J shed 0 bases, with 15 bases lying between them. The germline V gene encodes CDR1 MNHEY and CDR2 SMNVEV (reference sequence). Profiling relied on immunoSEQ multiplex PCR, and the TCRdb table lists in-frame clones only, not all of them. The sample holds 60,000 to 65,000 clones, more than 75% seen once. The J gene is TRBJ1-1, the V gene TRBV27; D might be TRBD1 (5 bases). The sequenced material came from peripheral blood. The sequence came from an elderly woman with acute or convalescent COVID-19. The CDR3 protein is CASNFAGGMNTEAFF. The CDR3 bases are TGTGCCAGCAACTTCGCCGGGGGGATGAACACTGAAGCTTTCTTT.